This T cell receptor (beta chain) was recorded in a study of T cells in Graves' hyperthyroidism and ophthalmopathy. Uncontrolled infection, other autoimmune disease, pregnancy or lactation excluded patients. Turning to this clonotype: Its antigen is unknown.

Per the germline V gene, CDR1 is SQVTM and CDR2 is ANQGSEA. Trimming took off 4 bases at V and 5 bases at J, with 11 bases between the two ends. CDR3 length equals 12 residues. Amplified regions were TCR beta CDR3 sequences from RNA transcripts. The HTBI set primed first-round TCR CDR3 RT-PCR. TCRdb ran MiXCR on the multiplex PCR reads and lists one entry per CDR3 protein. The sample records some 700,000 distinct CDR3 sequences, approximately 15% being singletons. Study outcomes and limitations: Through a model of 13 V-J features, ophthalmopathy was separated from stable hyperthyroidism. Most clonotypes that expanded in the thyroid above 0.001 also showed up in blood.

This sequence joins TRBV29-1 and TRBJ2-5; D uncertain. Material: blood. The TCR was taken from a man aged 50-59 years with Graves' hyperthyroidism. The CDR3 protein is CSVGGKGETQYF. In DNA form, the CDR3 reads TGCAGCGTTGGGGGTAAAGGGGAGACCCAGTACTTC.